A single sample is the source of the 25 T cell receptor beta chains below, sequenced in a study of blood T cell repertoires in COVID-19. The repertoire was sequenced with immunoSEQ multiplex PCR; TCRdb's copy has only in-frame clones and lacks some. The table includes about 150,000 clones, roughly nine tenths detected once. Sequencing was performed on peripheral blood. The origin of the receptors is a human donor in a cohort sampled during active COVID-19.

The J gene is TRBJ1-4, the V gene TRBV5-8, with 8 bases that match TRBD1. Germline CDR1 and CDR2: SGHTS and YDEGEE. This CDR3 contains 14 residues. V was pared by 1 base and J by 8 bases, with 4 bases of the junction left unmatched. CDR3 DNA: TGTGCCAGCAGCTTGACAGGGGGGGGAGAAAAACTGTTTTTT. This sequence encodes CASSLTGGGEKLFF.

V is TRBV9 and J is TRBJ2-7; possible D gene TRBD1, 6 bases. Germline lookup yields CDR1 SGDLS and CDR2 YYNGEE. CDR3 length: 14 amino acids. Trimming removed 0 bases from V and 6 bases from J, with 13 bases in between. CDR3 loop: CASSVGGPVSEQYF. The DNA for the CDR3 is TGTGCCAGCAGCGTAGGGGGGCCAGTTTCCGAGCAGTACTTC.

The CDR3 here is CASSQFVGDLAQTQYF. DNA for the CDR3: TGTGCCAGCAGCCAATTCGTCGGGGATCTAGCGCAGACCCAGTACTTC. This chain joins TRBV3-1 (or the pseudogene TRBV3-2) and TRBJ2-5, with TRBD2 as a possible D gene (6 bases). This CDR3 comprises 16 residues. Trimming removed 2 bases from V and 6 bases from J, with 19 bases in between. The germline gives CDR1 LGHDT, CDR2 YNNKEL (reference sequence).

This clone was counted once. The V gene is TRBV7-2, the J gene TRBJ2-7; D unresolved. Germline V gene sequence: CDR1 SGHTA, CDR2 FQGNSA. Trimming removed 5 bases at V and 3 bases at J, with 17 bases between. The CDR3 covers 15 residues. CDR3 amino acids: CASSPAEFLHYEQYF. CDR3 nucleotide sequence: TGTGCCAGCAGCCCCGCCGAATTCTTACACTACGAGCAGTACTTC. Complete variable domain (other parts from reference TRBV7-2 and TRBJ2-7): GAGVSQSPSNKVTEKGKDVELRCDPISGHTALYWYRQSLGQGLEFLIYFQGNSAPDKSGLPSDRFSAERTGGSVSTLTIQRTQQEDSAVYLCASSPAEFLHYEQYFGPGTRLTVT.

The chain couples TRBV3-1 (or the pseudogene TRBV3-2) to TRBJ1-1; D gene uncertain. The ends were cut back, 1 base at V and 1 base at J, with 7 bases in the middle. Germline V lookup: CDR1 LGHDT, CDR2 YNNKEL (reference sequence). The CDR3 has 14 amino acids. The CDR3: CASSQATANTEAFF. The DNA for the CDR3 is TGTGCCAGCAGCCAAGCCACAGCGAACACTGAAGCTTTCTTT.

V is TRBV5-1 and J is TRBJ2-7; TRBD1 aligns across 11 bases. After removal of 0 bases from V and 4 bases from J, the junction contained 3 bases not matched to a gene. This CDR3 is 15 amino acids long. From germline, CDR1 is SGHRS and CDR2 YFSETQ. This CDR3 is CASSLAGQGVYEQYF. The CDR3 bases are TGCGCCAGCAGCTTGGCGGGACAGGGGGTTTACGAGCAGTACTTC.

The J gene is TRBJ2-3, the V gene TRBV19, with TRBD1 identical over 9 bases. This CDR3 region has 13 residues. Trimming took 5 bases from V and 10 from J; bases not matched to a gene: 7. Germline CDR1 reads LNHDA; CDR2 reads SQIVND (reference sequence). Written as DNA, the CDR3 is TGTGCCAGTAGTGTCCTACAGGGGGCGCCGCAGTATTTT. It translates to CASSVLQGAPQYF.

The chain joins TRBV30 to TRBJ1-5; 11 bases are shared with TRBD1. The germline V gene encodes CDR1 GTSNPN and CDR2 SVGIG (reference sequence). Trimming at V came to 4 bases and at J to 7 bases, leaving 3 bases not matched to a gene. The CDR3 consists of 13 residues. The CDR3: CAWTGTGGQPQHF. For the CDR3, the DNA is TGTGCCTGGACCGGGACAGGGGGGCAGCCCCAGCATTTT.

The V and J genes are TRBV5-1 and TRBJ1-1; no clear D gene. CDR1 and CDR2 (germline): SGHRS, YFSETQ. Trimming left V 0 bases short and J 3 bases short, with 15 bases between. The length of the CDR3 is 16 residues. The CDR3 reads CASSLAVLARDTEAFF. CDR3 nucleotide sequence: TGCGCCAGCAGCTTGGCGGTCTTGGCCCGGGACACTGAAGCTTTCTTT. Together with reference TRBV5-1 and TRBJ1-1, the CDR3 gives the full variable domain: KAGVTQTPRYLIKTRGQQVTLSCSPISGHRSVSWYQQTPGQGLQFLFEYFSETQRNKGNFPGRFSGRQFSNSRSEMNVSTLELGDSALYLCASSLAVLARDTEAFFGQGTRLTVV.

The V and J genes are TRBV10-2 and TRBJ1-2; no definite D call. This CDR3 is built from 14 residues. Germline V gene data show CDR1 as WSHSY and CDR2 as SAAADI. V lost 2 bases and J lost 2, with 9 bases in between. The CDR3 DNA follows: TGCGCCAGCAGTGAGGATGCGGAAAACTATGGCTACACCTTC. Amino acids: CASSEDAENYGYTF.

The CDR3 is CASSLGTVPYEQYF. CDR3 in DNA: TGTGCCAGCAGCTTAGGGACAGTCCCCTACGAGCAGTACTTC. The chain links TRBV11-1 to TRBJ2-7; possible D gene TRBD1, 6 bases. CDR3 size: 14 residues. V lost 1 base and J 2 bases, leaving 9 bases between the germline ends. Per germline, CDR1 SGHAT and CDR2 FQDESV (reference sequence).

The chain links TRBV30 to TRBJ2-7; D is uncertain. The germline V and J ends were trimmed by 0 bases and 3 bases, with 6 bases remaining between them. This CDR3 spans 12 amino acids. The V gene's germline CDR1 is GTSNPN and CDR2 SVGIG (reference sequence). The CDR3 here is CAWSVSSYEQYF. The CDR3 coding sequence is TGTGCCTGGAGTGTCTCTAGCTACGAGCAGTACTTC.

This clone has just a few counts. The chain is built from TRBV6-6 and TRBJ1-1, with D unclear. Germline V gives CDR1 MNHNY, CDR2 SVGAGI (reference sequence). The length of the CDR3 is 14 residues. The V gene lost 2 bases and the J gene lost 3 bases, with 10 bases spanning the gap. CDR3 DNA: TGTGCCAGCAGTTACGAGAGAGTGGACACTGAAGCTTTCTTT. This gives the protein CASSYERVDTEAFF.

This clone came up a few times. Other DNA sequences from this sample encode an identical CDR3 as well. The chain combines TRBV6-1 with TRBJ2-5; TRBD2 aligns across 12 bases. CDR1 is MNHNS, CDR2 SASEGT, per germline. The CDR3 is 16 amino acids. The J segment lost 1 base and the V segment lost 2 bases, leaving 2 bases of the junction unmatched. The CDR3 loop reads CASSELAGGPQETQYF. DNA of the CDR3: TGTGCCAGCAGTGAACTAGCGGGAGGGCCCCAAGAGACCCAGTACTTC.

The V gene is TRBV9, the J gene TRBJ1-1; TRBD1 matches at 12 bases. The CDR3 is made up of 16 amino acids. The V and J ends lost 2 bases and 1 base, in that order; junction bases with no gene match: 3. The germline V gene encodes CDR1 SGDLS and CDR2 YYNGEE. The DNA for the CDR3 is TGTGCCAGCAGCGTGGGACAGGGGGCCGGGAACACTGAAGCTTTCTTT. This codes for CASSVGQGAGNTEAFF.

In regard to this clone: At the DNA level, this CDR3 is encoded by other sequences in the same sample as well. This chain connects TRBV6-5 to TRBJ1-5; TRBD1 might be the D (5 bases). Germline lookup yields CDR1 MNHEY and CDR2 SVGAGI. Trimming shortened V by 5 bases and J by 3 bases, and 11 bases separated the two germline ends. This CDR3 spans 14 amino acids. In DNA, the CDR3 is TGTGCCAGCAGTAGAACAGGTTACAATCAGCCCCAGCATTTT. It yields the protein CASSRTGYNQPQHF.

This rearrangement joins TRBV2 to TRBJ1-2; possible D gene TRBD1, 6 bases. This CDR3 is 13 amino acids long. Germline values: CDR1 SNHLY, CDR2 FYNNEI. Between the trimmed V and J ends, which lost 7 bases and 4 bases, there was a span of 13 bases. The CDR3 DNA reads TGTGCCAGCATGGGGGGGCGGAGCTATGGCTACACCTTC. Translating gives CASMGGRSYGYTF.

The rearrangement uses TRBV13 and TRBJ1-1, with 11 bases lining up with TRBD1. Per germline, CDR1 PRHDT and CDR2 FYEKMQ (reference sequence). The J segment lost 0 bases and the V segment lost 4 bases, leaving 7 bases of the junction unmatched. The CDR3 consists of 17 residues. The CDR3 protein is CASSWGLGQGVNTEAFF. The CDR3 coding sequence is TGTGCCAGCAGCTGGGGGTTGGGACAGGGGGTGAACACTGAAGCTTTCTTT.

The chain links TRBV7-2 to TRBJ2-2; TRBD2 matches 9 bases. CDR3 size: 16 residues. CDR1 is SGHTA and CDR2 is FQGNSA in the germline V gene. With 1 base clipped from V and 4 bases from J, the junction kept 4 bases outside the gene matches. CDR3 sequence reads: CASSLVAGGPTGELFF. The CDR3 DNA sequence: TGTGCCAGCAGCTTAGTGGCGGGGGGGCCCACCGGGGAGCTGTTTTTT.

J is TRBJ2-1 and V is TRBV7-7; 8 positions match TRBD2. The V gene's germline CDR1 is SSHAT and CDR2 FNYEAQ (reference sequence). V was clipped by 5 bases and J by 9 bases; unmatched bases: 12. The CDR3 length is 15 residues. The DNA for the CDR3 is TGTGCCAGCAGCCTCAGAAGCGGGGGAGACGGTGAGCAGTTCTTC. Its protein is CASSLRSGGDGEQFF.

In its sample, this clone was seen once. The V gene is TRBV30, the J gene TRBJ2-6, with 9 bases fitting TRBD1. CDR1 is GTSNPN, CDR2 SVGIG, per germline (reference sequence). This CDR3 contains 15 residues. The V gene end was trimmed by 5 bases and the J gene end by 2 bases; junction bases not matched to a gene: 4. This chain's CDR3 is CAWHRGPTGANVLTF. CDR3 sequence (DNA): TGTGCCTGGCACAGGGGGCCTACTGGGGCCAACGTCCTGACTTTC.

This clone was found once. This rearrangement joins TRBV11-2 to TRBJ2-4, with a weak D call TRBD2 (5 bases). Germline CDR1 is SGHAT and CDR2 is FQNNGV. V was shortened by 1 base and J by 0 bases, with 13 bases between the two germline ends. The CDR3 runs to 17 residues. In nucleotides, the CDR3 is TGTGCCAGCAGCTTAGGCCCCGGAGGCCTAGCCAAAAACATTCAGTACTTC. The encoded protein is CASSLGPGGLAKNIQYF.

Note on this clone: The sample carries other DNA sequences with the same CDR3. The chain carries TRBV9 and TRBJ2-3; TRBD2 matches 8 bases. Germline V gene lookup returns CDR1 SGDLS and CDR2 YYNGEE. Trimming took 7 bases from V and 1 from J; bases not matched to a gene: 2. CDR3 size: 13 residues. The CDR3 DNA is TGTGCCAGCTCGGGGGGGGGCACAGATACGCAGTATTTT. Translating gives CASSGGGTDTQYF.

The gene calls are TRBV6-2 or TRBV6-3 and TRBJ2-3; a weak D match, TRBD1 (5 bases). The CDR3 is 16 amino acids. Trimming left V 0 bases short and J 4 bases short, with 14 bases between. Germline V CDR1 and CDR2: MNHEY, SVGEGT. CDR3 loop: CASSYSGSRVADTQYF. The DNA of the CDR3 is TGTGCCAGCAGTTACTCGGGTAGCAGGGTGGCAGATACGCAGTATTTT.

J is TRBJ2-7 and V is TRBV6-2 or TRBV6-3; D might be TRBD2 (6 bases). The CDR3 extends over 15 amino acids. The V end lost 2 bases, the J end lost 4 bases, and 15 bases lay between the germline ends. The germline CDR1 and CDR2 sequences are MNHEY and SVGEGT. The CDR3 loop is CASSYGGASQYEQYF. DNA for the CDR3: TGTGCCAGCAGTTACGGCGGGGCGTCTCAGTACGAGCAGTACTTC.